This T cell receptor beta chain was retrieved from a study of cytomegalovirus exposure and HLA in healthy donors. Despite likely unrecorded immune exposures, the donors were nominally healthy at the time of sampling. The CDR3 is 17 amino acids. V gave up 0 bases and J gave up 7 bases; unmatched junction bases: 7. Germline V CDR1 and CDR2: SGHRS, YFSETQ. Worth noting for this clone: Its specificity is not known.

Whole-study results and caveats: Looking again later, the authors saw that most CMV-associated TCR beta chains seemed HLA-restricted. Reportedly, HLA-A and HLA-B alleles of most subjects were accurately predicted from TCR beta.

The PCR employed 60 Vbeta primers together with 13 Jbeta primers. The protocol was immunoSEQ multiplex PCR, while the TCRdb copy is restricted to in-frame clones and leaves out a portion. The table lists under 200,000 clones, roughly 80% of them singletons. This receptor was obtained from a female donor in good health and CMV-seronegative. Sequencing input: PBMCs. The V gene is TRBV5-1, the J gene TRBJ2-1, with 13 nucleotides matching TRBD2. The CDR3 spells CASSLELAGGRRNEQFF. CDR3 nucleotides: TGCGCCAGCAGCTTGGAACTAGCGGGAGGGCGTCGAAATGAGCAGTTCTTC.